This T cell receptor beta chain was profiled in a study of blood T cell repertoires in COVID-19. Overall study context: Acute-phase and convalescent COVID-19 samples originated in the United States, Italy and Spain. Nucleic acid was either cDNA or gDNA, and it came from T cells, B-cell-depleted T cells, or PBMCs.

In the authors' workflow: From reference gene primer amplification, estimates of nucleated cell counts were derived. Libraries were prepared by immunoSEQ multiplex PCR; TCRdb keeps only in-frame clonotypes and omits some of them. The DNA was the basis for D and trimming; V, J and clone size are from that table. The sample holds a few hundred thousand clones, 75% to 85% seen once. In germline, CDR1 is SGDLS, CDR2 YYNGEE. This CDR3 has 13 residues. V lost 0 bases and J 6 bases, leaving 8 bases between the germline ends. The sample consisted of peripheral blood. The receptor was isolated from a man between 45 and 60 years old with active or convalescent COVID-19. The rearrangement uses TRBV9 and TRBJ2-3, with D unresolved. CDR3 loop: CASSVDSADTQYF. CDR3 DNA sequence: TGTGCCAGCAGCGTAGACTCCGCGGATACGCAGTATTTT. Variable domain in full (rest from reference TRBV9 and TRBJ2-3): DSGVTQTPKHLITATGQRVTLRCSPRSGDLSVYWYQQSLDQGLQFLIQYYNGEERAKGNILERFSAQQFPDLHSELNLSSLELGDSALYFCASSVDSADTQYFGPGTRLTVL.